These 22 T cell receptor beta chains originate from one sample sequenced in a study of blood T cell repertoires in COVID-19. Sequencing was performed with immunoSEQ multiplex PCR; in TCRdb, only in-frame clones are kept and a portion is missing. The sample consists of some 57,000 clones, 90% of them appearing once. Sequencing input: peripheral blood. Source of these receptors: a man in his 60s with active COVID-19.

This chain uses TRBV7-6 with TRBJ1-1; D is possibly TRBD1 (6 bases). Germline CDR1 and CDR2: SGHVS and FNYEAQ. The CDR3 has 17 residues. Trimming shortened V by 0 bases and J by 2 bases, and 16 bases separated the two germline ends. CDR3 protein: CASSLAAGAGFNTEAFF. Written as DNA, the CDR3 is TGTGCCAGCAGCTTAGCGGCGGGGGCAGGGTTTAACACTGAAGCTTTCTTT.

The genes are TRBV7-8 and TRBJ1-6; D is possibly TRBD1 (6 bases). There are 15 residues in the CDR3. Between the trimmed V and J ends, which lost 5 bases and 7 bases, there was a span of 15 bases. Germline V gene data show CDR1 as SGHVS and CDR2 as FQNEAQ. The DNA for the CDR3 is TGTGCCAGCAGCCCGGCCGGGACAATGAATTCACCCCTCCACTTT. This translates into CASSPAGTMNSPLHF.

J is TRBJ2-6 and V is TRBV27; TRBD1 matches 8 bases. CDR1 and CDR2 (germline): MNHEY, SMNVEV (reference sequence). This CDR3 has 17 residues. Germline trimming cut 2 bases from V and 3 bases from J; bases unmatched to any gene: 6. CDR3 sequence reads: CASSLGTGRLGANVLTF. CDR3 sequence (DNA): TGTGCCAGCAGTTTAGGGACAGGCCGTCTTGGGGCCAACGTCCTGACTTTC.

The chain has TRBV5-1 and TRBJ2-2; the D gene is possibly TRBD2 (5 bases). The CDR3 consists of 15 residues. Germline assignment: CDR1 SGHRS and CDR2 YFSETQ. V dropped 0 bases and J dropped 3 bases, with 9 bases sitting between them. CDR3 sequence reads: CASSLASGYTGELFF. The DNA of the CDR3 is TGCGCCAGCAGCTTGGCCAGCGGATACACCGGGGAGCTGTTTTTT.

The chain has TRBV28 and TRBJ2-3, with 8 bases identical to TRBD2. With V trimmed by 8 bases and J by 1 base, 2 bases remained unmatched. The CDR3 runs 13 residues. Germline assignment: CDR1 MDHEN and CDR2 SYDVKM. The CDR3 coding sequence is TGTGCCAGCCTCGGGGGGGGCACAGATACGCAGTATTTT. Translated: CASLGGGTDTQYF. The full variable domain, with the rest looked up from reference TRBV28 and TRBJ2-3, is DVKVTQSSRYLVKRTGEKVFLECVQDMDHENMFWYRQDPGLGLRLIYFSYDVKMKEKGDIPEGYSVSREKKERFSLILESASTNQTSMYLCASLGGGTDTQYFGPGTRLTVL.

CDR3: CASRVRELNSGNTIYF. The CDR3, as DNA: TGTGCCAGCAGAGTCAGGGAACTGAACTCTGGAAACACCATATATTTT. The J gene is TRBJ1-3, the V gene TRBV28; tentative D call: TRBD1 (5 bases). Germline lookup yields CDR1 MDHEN and CDR2 SYDVKM. This CDR3 spans 16 amino acids. With 6 bases removed from V and 0 bases from J, the gap between germline ends came to 15 bases.

The rearrangement uses TRBV6-5 and TRBJ2-1, with TRBD1 matching 9 bases. Germline CDR1 and CDR2: MNHEY and SVGAGI. The CDR3 has 15 amino acids. Unmatched junction bases numbered 9, after V lost 6 bases and J lost 6 bases. CDR3: CASRPLDRGGNEQFF. DNA of the CDR3: TGTGCCAGCAGACCCTTGGACAGGGGAGGCAATGAGCAGTTCTTC.

This clone came up a few times. The genes are TRBV7-6 and TRBJ1-6; D remains unclear. CDR1 SGHVS and CDR2 FNYEAQ come from the germline V gene. The CDR3 spans 15 residues. The ends were cut back, 6 bases at V and 6 bases at J, with 15 bases in the middle. CDR3: CASSPTGSGNSPLHF. The CDR3 DNA follows: TGTGCCAGCAGTCCTACGGGATCGGGTAATTCACCCCTCCACTTT.

V usage is TRBV6-5 and J usage is TRBJ1-6; D is undetermined. Germline V gene data show CDR1 as MNHEY and CDR2 as SVGAGI. The V end lost 6 bases, the J end lost 14 bases, and 20 bases lay between the germline ends. The CDR3 contains 14 residues. The CDR3 reads CASSLNSEGSALHF. The CDR3 DNA sequence: TGTGCCAGCAGCCTGAACTCGGAGGGCTCAGCCCTCCACTTT.

The CDR3 region is CASSGGQGELYEQYF. As DNA, the CDR3 is TGTGCCAGTAGTGGCGGACAGGGCGAGCTCTACGAGCAGTACTTC. The chain combines TRBV19 with TRBJ2-7; 8 bases align to TRBD1. This CDR3 contains 15 residues. From germline, CDR1 is LNHDA and CDR2 SQIVND (reference sequence). J gave up 3 bases and V 5 bases, and 9 bases lay outside the gene matches. The complete variable domain, with remaining parts taken from reference TRBV19 and TRBJ2-7, reads DGGITQSPKYLFRKEGQNVTLSCEQNLNHDAMYWYRQDPGQGLRLIYYSQIVNDFQKGDIAEGYSVSREKKESFPLTVTSAQKNPTAFYLCASSGGQGELYEQYFGPGTRLTVT.

The rearrangement links TRBV15 to TRBJ2-5; D is perhaps TRBD2 (5 bases). The DNA end lines up better with TRBJ2-7; the J call may be wrong. The V gene's germline CDR1 is LNHNV and CDR2 YYDKDF (reference sequence). The CDR3 runs to 14 residues. The CDR3 nucleotides read TGTGCCACCAGCATGGGCGGGCTAGTATACGAGCAGTACTTC. Amino acids: CATSMGGLVYEQYF.

The chain uses TRBV29-1 and TRBJ1-2; TRBD1 aligns across 11 bases. Germline V gene data show CDR1 as SQVTM and CDR2 as ANQGSEA. Trimming at V came to 0 bases and at J to 8 bases, leaving 5 bases not matched to a gene. The CDR3 is made up of 14 amino acids. The CDR3 DNA follows: TGCAGCGTTGAAGATCCGGGACAGGGGGTCGGCTACACCTTC. It yields the protein CSVEDPGQGVGYTF.

This rearrangement joins TRBV5-6 to TRBJ1-5; maybe TRBD1 (5 bases). The CDR3 has 16 residues. Germline values: CDR1 SGHDT, CDR2 YYEEEE. V lost 0 bases to trimming and J lost 1 base, with 11 bases between them. The CDR3 here is CASSLASGISNQPQHF. The CDR3 nucleotides read TGTGCCAGCAGCTTGGCCTCAGGGATCAGCAATCAGCCCCAGCATTTT.

V gene TRBV19 combines with J gene TRBJ1-6, with D uncertain. V lost 3 bases and J 7 bases, leaving 10 bases between the germline ends. This CDR3 comprises 14 residues. Germline CDR1 and CDR2: LNHDA and SQIVND (reference sequence). CDR3 sequence: CASSIAPQNSPLHF. The CDR3 bases are TGTGCCAGTAGTATCGCCCCACAGAATTCACCCCTCCACTTT. Full variable domain (outside the CDR3, taken from reference TRBV19 and TRBJ1-6): DGGITQSPKYLFRKEGQNVTLSCEQNLNHDAMYWYRQDPGQGLRLIYYSQIVNDFQKGDIAEGYSVSREKKESFPLTVTSAQKNPTAFYLCASSIAPQNSPLHFGNGTRLTVT.

V is TRBV27 and J is TRBJ1-2; 9 nucleotides agree with TRBD1. CDR3 length: 16 residues. From germline, CDR1 is MNHEY and CDR2 SMNVEV (reference sequence). V gave up 6 bases and J gave up 1 base; unmatched junction bases: 9. CDR3 sequence (DNA): TGTGCCAGCAGGGACAGGGGTGGGGGGCTTAACTATGGCTACACCTTC. This encodes CASRDRGGGLNYGYTF.

This clone was seen a single time. CDR3 nucleotides: TGTGCCAGCAGCCCCGAGAACACAGATACGCAGTATTTT. Translation gives CASSPENTDTQYF. The chain employs TRBV7-9 and TRBJ2-3; D gene unclear. Germline V gene data show CDR1 as SEHNR and CDR2 as FQNEAQ (reference sequence). The V gene lost 5 bases and the J gene lost 2 bases, with 8 bases spanning the gap. This CDR3 is built from 13 residues.

V and J are TRBV19 and TRBJ1-4; 9 nucleotides match TRBD1. The CDR3 runs 15 residues. The V gene end was trimmed by 5 bases and the J gene end by 15 bases; junction bases not matched to a gene: 16. CDR1 and CDR2 from the germline V gene are LNHDA and SQIVND (reference sequence). The CDR3 DNA reads as TGTGCCAGTAGTTACCTAGGGACAGGGCCGAGGACGGTGTTTTTT. Its protein product is CASSYLGTGPRTVFF.

This sequence joins TRBV2 and TRBJ2-7; 7 bases fit TRBD1. V was clipped by 6 bases and J by 4 bases; unmatched bases: 9. Germline V gives CDR1 SNHLY, CDR2 FYNNEI. The CDR3 loop spans 14 amino acids. CDR3 nucleotide sequence: TGTGCCAGCAGATCACAGGGGTTAGCTTACGAGCAGTACTTC. Protein product: CASRSQGLAYEQYF.

The rearrangement links TRBV5-1 to TRBJ2-5; possible D gene TRBD1, 7 bases. There are 15 residues in the CDR3. Looked up from germline, CDR1 is SGHRS and CDR2 is YFSETQ. Trimming cost V 6 bases and J 5 bases, with 20 bases left between them. The CDR3 protein is CASKVAAGGLETQYF. CDR3 DNA sequence: TGCGCCAGCAAGGTCGCGGCAGGGGGGTTGGAGACCCAGTACTTC.

In its sample, this clone was seen once. The DNA for the CDR3 is TGTGCCAGCTCACCAGGACAGGGGGGTGCCTACGAGCAGTACTTC. Protein: CASSPGQGGAYEQYF. V gene TRBV18 combines with J gene TRBJ2-7; 10 bases fit TRBD1. The CDR3 length is 15 residues. With 2 bases clipped from V and 2 bases from J, the junction kept 3 bases outside the gene matches. From germline, CDR1 is KGHSH and CDR2 LQKENI.

The V and J genes are TRBV24-1 and TRBJ2-6, with D perhaps TRBD2 (6 bases). Trimming cost V 8 bases and J 0 bases, with 10 bases left between them. The CDR3 has 15 amino acids. Germline CDR1 KGHDR, CDR2 SFDVKD. CDR3 region: CATMRGGSGANVLTF. The CDR3 bases are TGTGCCACCATGAGGGGAGGCTCTGGGGCCAACGTCCTGACTTTC.

This chain links TRBV2 with TRBJ2-1; TRBD1 matches at 8 bases. The CDR3 covers 13 residues. Losses at the gene ends were 8 bases for V and 7 bases for J; bases not matched to a gene: 7. Looked up from germline, CDR1 is SNHLY and CDR2 is FYNNEI. CDR3 nucleotide sequence: TGTGCCAGCGCCGGGACAGGCCGAAATGAGCAGTTCTTC. This translates into CASAGTGRNEQFF.